A single sample gave rise to the 19 T cell receptor beta chains below, sequenced in a study of blood T cell repertoires in COVID-19. Here immunoSEQ multiplex PCR was the method, and the copy in TCRdb shows in-frame clones only, minus some. The table lists roughly 72,000 clones, around 79% of them singletons. The sequencing input was peripheral blood. These receptor sequences come from an elderly woman with active or convalescent COVID-19.

The chain is built from TRBV27 and TRBJ2-7; D is perhaps TRBD2 (6 bases). The germline gives CDR1 MNHEY, CDR2 SMNVEV (reference sequence). This CDR3 region has 17 residues. V lost 0 bases and J lost 0, with 15 bases in between. Written as DNA, the CDR3 is TGTGCCAGCAGTTTATCAGTCGGGGCGGGATTCTCCTACGAGCAGTACTTC. This translates into CASSLSVGAGFSYEQYF.

This clone has a single count. This chain connects TRBV5-4 to TRBJ2-1; 9 nucleotides agree with TRBD2. CDR1 is SGHNT, CDR2 YYREEE, per germline (reference sequence). The CDR3 totals 16 residues. The J segment lost 6 bases and the V segment lost 2 bases, leaving 9 bases of the junction unmatched. For the CDR3, the DNA is TGTGCCAGCAGCTTTCGGTTAGCGGGGGTGTTCAATGAGCAGTTCTTC. This encodes CASSFRLAGVFNEQFF. The full variable domain, its missing parts supplied by reference TRBV5-4 and TRBJ2-1, is ETGVTQSPTHLIKTRGQQVTLRCSSQSGHNTVSWYQQALGQGPQFIFQYYREEENGRGNFPPRFSGLQFPNYSSELNVNALELDDSALYLCASSFRLAGVFNEQFFGPGTRLTVL.

The genes are TRBV10-3 and TRBJ1-2; the match to TRBD1 covers 8 bases. Germline values: CDR1 ENHRY, CDR2 SYGVKD. The CDR3 is 16 amino acids. Unmatched junction bases numbered 7, after V lost 2 bases and J lost 2 bases. As DNA, the CDR3 is TGTGCCATCAGTGAGCAGGGGGCGATTAACAACTATGGCTACACCTTC. This gives the protein CAISEQGAINNYGYTF.

By share, this clone counts as medium-sized (0.01 to 0.1%). This chain uses TRBV30 with TRBJ1-6, with TRBD1 matching 9 bases. V trimming: 3 bases; J trimming: 7 bases; junction bases outside the gene matches: 4. Germline V lookup: CDR1 GTSNPN, CDR2 SVGIG (reference sequence). CDR3 length: 14 residues. In DNA form, the CDR3 reads TGTGCCTGGAGCCGGACAGGGGTCAATTCACCCCTCCACTTT. Encoded protein: CAWSRTGVNSPLHF.

A few counts support this clone. J is TRBJ1-5 and V is TRBV19; no reliable D call. CDR1 and CDR2 (germline): LNHDA, SQIVND (reference sequence). V was trimmed by 3 bases and J by 15 bases, leaving 12 bases between them. This CDR3 is built from 11 residues. In DNA form, the CDR3 reads TGTGCCAGTAGTATGTTTTCCACTCTGCATTTT. Translated, it gives CASSMFSTLHF.

This clone was seen a single time. This sequence joins TRBV30 and TRBJ1-5; D gene uncertain. Trimming cost V 0 bases and J 0 bases, with 9 bases left between them. The length of the CDR3 is 15 residues. Per the germline V gene, CDR1 is GTSNPN and CDR2 is SVGIG (reference sequence). The CDR3 is CAWSVGITSNQPQHF. The CDR3 region has the DNA TGTGCCTGGAGTGTTGGCATAACTAGCAATCAGCCCCAGCATTTT.

The V and J genes are TRBV13 and TRBJ2-7; D possibly corresponds to TRBD2 (10 bases). The CDR3 has 18 residues. V gave up 5 bases and J gave up 4 bases, with 27 bases separating them. Germline-derived CDR1 and CDR2 are PRHDT and FYEKMQ (reference sequence). The CDR3 region has the DNA TGTGCCAGCAGCCTGACAGGGGGGGGTCTAGCGGGAGCATACGAGCAGTACTTC. Its protein product is CASSLTGGGLAGAYEQYF. The complete variable domain, with remaining parts taken from reference TRBV13 and TRBJ2-7, reads AAGVIQSPRHLIKEKRETATLKCYPIPRHDTVYWYQQGPGQDPQFLISFYEKMQSDKGSIPDRFSAQQFSDYHSELNMSSLELGDSALYFCASSLTGGGLAGAYEQYFGPGTRLTVT.

The gene calls are TRBV5-4 and TRBJ2-1; 9 bases match TRBD2. Germline V gives CDR1 SGHNT, CDR2 YYREEE (reference sequence). The CDR3 is made up of 15 amino acids. The ends lost 0 bases at V and 8 bases at J; junction bases unmatched: 6. CDR3 amino acids: CASSLVLGTSYEQFF. The CDR3 nucleotides are TGTGCCAGCAGCTTGGTTCTCGGGACTAGCTATGAGCAGTTCTTC.

The chain employs TRBV14 and TRBJ2-5; a possible D gene is TRBD1 (5 bases). The CDR3 loop spans 15 amino acids. Germline lookup yields CDR1 SGHDN and CDR2 FVKESK. The V and J ends lost 4 bases and 2 bases respectively, with 14 bases between them. CDR3: CASSPFWTQQETQYF. The DNA of the CDR3 is TGTGCCAGCAGCCCCTTTTGGACACAACAAGAGACCCAGTACTTC.

Concerning this clone: Other DNA sequences within the sample encode an identical CDR3. This rearrangement joins TRBV7-2 to TRBJ2-5; 10 bases fit TRBD1. The CDR3 contains 13 residues. The germline V gene has CDR1 SGHTA and CDR2 FQGNSA. V gave up 5 bases and J gave up 5 bases; unmatched junction bases: 2. CDR3 nucleotide sequence: TGTGCCAGCAGCCCGGACAGGGGGGAGACCCAGTACTTC. Translation gives CASSPDRGETQYF.

This clone was observed a handful of times. The chain employs TRBV18 and TRBJ2-7, with TRBD2 matching 11 bases. V trimming: 4 bases; J trimming: 4 bases; junction bases outside the gene matches: 6. Germline V CDR1 and CDR2: KGHSH, LQKENI. This CDR3 is built from 15 residues. The CDR3 sequence is CASSQRLAGRYEQYF. For the CDR3, the DNA is TGTGCCAGCTCACAACGACTAGCGGGACGTTACGAGCAGTACTTC.

This chain connects TRBV7-9 to TRBJ2-3; 8 bases are a match to TRBD1. The CDR3 is 17 amino acids. Germline V gene sequence: CDR1 SEHNR, CDR2 FQNEAQ (reference sequence). V lost 1 base, J lost 2 bases, and 8 bases stayed unmatched. The CDR3 DNA reads TGTGCCAGCAGCTTAGTGTGGGCAGGGGGCACCACAGATACGCAGTATTTT. It yields the protein CASSLVWAGGTTDTQYF.

This chain links TRBV10-1 with TRBJ2-2; 7 bases fit TRBD1. The CDR3 runs to 18 residues. V shed 6 bases and J 1 base; nucleotides not matched to a gene: 14. Germline V CDR1 and CDR2: WNHNN, SYGVQD (reference sequence). The CDR3 bases are TGCGCCAGCAGCTCGACAGGGTTGTTATTCGGGAACACCGGGGAGCTGTTTTTT. It encodes CASSSTGLLFGNTGELFF.

The genes are TRBV6-5 and TRBJ2-7; no clear D gene. Germline V CDR1 and CDR2: MNHEY, SVGAGI. This CDR3 has 14 amino acids. Trimming shortened V by 6 bases and J by 3 bases, and 15 bases separated the two germline ends. The CDR3 DNA sequence: TGTGCCAGCAGCCACATTGAGAGGAACTACGAGCAGTACTTC. It translates to CASSHIERNYEQYF.

J is TRBJ1-6 and V is TRBV6-5; 8 bases are a match to TRBD1. With 6 bases clipped from V and 5 bases from J, the junction kept 3 bases outside the gene matches. Germline CDR1 reads MNHEY; CDR2 reads SVGAGI. The CDR3 contains 14 residues. The CDR3 DNA reads as TGTGCCAGCAGGACGGACAGGGATAATTCACCCCTCCACTTT. Translating it yields CASRTDRDNSPLHF.

The V gene is TRBV6-5, the J gene TRBJ1-2; the match to TRBD1 covers 8 bases. The CDR3 covers 11 residues. From germline, CDR1 is MNHEY and CDR2 SVGAGI. V trimming: 11 bases; J trimming: 8 bases; junction bases outside the gene matches: 7. The DNA of the CDR3 is TGTGCCGCTGGACAGGGTCCCGGCTACACCTTC. The encoded protein is CAAGQGPGYTF.

This clone was counted a single time. The chain recombines TRBV7-2 with TRBJ2-1, with unresolved D. The CDR3 runs to 16 residues. Germline lookup yields CDR1 SGHTA and CDR2 FQGNSA. V was trimmed by 6 bases and J by 6 bases, leaving 21 bases between them. The CDR3 DNA sequence: TGTGCCAGCAGTCTCGGCGGTAGTTATTATGGCAATGAGCAGTTCTTC. It is translated as CASSLGGSYYGNEQFF.

The rearrangement links TRBV29-1 to TRBJ2-1; 7 positions agree with TRBD2. Germline lookup yields CDR1 SQVTM and CDR2 ANQGSEA. This CDR3 spans 14 amino acids. DNA of the CDR3: TGCAGTACCTCTTCGAGCGGGGCCCAAAATGAGCAGTTCTTC. As protein: CSTSSSGAQNEQFF.

CDR3 DNA: TGCAGCGTTGAGAGTTGGGGGCGGCAGAATCATGGCTACACCTTC. Translating gives CSVESWGRQNHGYTF. The chain couples TRBV29-1 to TRBJ1-2, with D perhaps matching TRBD1 (6 bases). In germline, CDR1 is SQVTM, CDR2 ANQGSEA. The CDR3 runs to 15 residues. V was clipped by 3 bases and J by 6 bases, with 20 bases between them. Full variable domain (missing parts from reference TRBV29-1 and TRBJ1-2): SAVISQKPSRDICQRGTSLTIQCQVDSQVTMMFWYRQQPGQSLTLIATANQGSEATYESGFVIDKFPISRPNLTFSTLTVSNMSPEDSSIYLCSVESWGRQNHGYTFGSGTRLTVV.